The rows below give T cell receptor beta chains drawn from one sample of a study of blood T cell repertoires in COVID-19. TCRdb's copy holds only in-frame clones and misses some; the assay was immunoSEQ multiplex PCR. Among about 170,000 clones listed, 84% were seen once. Material for sequencing was peripheral blood. The receptors originated from a human donor with acute or convalescent COVID-19. The donor label of this sample is uncertain. Each CDR3 is given with its conserved first and last residue. A D gene is named only where the DNA matches it firmly. Clone size appears in some rows only: once, few, many, or a class for an expanded clone.

size: NA
D: TRBD1
V: TRBV7-8
J: TRBJ1-1
CDR3: CASSLGQAMNTEAFF
DNA: TGTGCCAGCAGCTTGGGACAGGCGATGAACACTGAAGCTTTCTTT

size: NA
D: NA
V: TRBV6-6
J: TRBJ1-3
CDR3: CASSFRQARSGNTIYF
DNA: TGTGCCAGCAGTTTCCGACAGGCCAGATCTGGAAACACCATATATTTT

size: NA
D: NA
V: TRBV23-1
J: TRBJ2-1
CDR3: CASSQPGEQFF
DNA: TGCGCCAGCAGTCAACCAGGCGAGCAGTTCTTC

size: NA
D: NA
V: TRBV29-1
J: TRBJ2-7
CDR3: CSVGRTSGEQYF
DNA: TGCAGCGTCGGTCGAACCTCGGGCGAGCAGTACTTC

size: NA
D: NA
V: TRBV7-9
J: TRBJ2-1
CDR3: CASSPRQDNEQFF
DNA: TGTGCCAGCAGCCCGAGACAGGATAATGAGCAGTTCTTC

size: NA
D: NA
V: TRBV3-1/TRBV3-2
J: TRBJ2-2
CDR3: CASSQGPAVGELFF
DNA: TGTGCCAGCAGCCAAGGGCCAGCGGTCGGGGAGCTGTTTTTT

size: NA
D: TRBD1
V: TRBV7-2
J: TRBJ2-7
CDR3: CASSPSGQQYEQYF
DNA: TGTGCCAGCAGCCCCTCGGGACAGCAGTACGAGCAGTACTTC

size: NA
D: TRBD1
V: TRBV19
J: TRBJ1-5
CDR3: CASSPRDREGQPQHF
DNA: TGTGCCAGTAGTCCCCGGGACAGGGAGGGTCAGCCCCAGCATTTT

size: NA
D: TRBD1
V: TRBV4-2
J: TRBJ1-5
CDR3: CASSQDRGDQPQHF
DNA: TGTGCCAGCAGCCAGGACAGGGGGGATCAGCCCCAGCATTTT

size: NA
D: TRBD2
V: TRBV7-8
J: TRBJ2-1
CDR3: CASSLPRTSGSYNEQFF
DNA: TGTGCCAGCAGCTTACCCCGGACTAGCGGTTCCTACAATGAGCAGTTCTTC

size: NA
D: NA
V: TRBV6-5
J: TRBJ2-2
CDR3: CASSYRLDTGELFF
DNA: TGTGCCAGCAGTTACCGTCTTGACACCGGGGAGCTGTTTTTT

size: NA
D: NA
V: TRBV9
J: TRBJ2-1
CDR3: CASSVAGEGEQFF
DNA: TGTGCCAGCAGCGTAGCAGGGGAAGGTGAGCAGTTCTTC

size: NA
D: TRBD2
V: TRBV7-3
J: TRBJ2-5
CDR3: CASSKSGTTREETQYF
DNA: TGTGCCAGCAGCAAATCCGGGACTACGCGCGAAGAGACCCAGTACTTC

size: NA
D: TRBD1
V: TRBV6-5
J: TRBJ2-7
CDR3: CASTYAGGMEQYF
DNA: TGTGCCAGCACCTACGCAGGGGGAATGGAGCAGTACTTC

size: NA
D: TRBD2
V: TRBV11-2
J: TRBJ2-1
CDR3: CASSLEGGRDNEQFF
DNA: TGTGCCAGCAGCTTAGAGGGCGGGAGGGATAATGAGCAGTTCTTC

size: NA
D: TRBD1
V: TRBV5-1
J: TRBJ1-2
CDR3: CASSLGDRGRSYTF
DNA: TGCGCCAGCAGCTTGGGGGACAGGGGACGGAGCTACACCTTC

size: once
D: TRBD2
V: TRBV4-2
J: TRBJ2-2
CDR3: CASSQEGERGPGWNTGELFF
DNA: TGTGCCAGCAGCCAGGAAGGCGAGCGGGGGCCCGGCTGGAACACCGGGGAGCTGTTTTTT

size: NA
D: TRBD2
V: TRBV2
J: TRBJ2-3
CDR3: CASSLSGRADTQYF
DNA: TGTGCCAGCAGCCTTAGCGGGAGGGCAGATACGCAGTATTTT

size: NA
D: NA
V: TRBV7-8
J: TRBJ1-1
CDR3: CASSFQGKGVTEAFF
DNA: TGTGCCAGCAGCTTTCAGGGAAAAGGAGTCACTGAAGCTTTCTTT

size: NA
D: TRBD2
V: TRBV3-1/TRBV3-2
J: TRBJ2-3
CDR3: CASSHPSGGADTQYF
DNA: TGTGCCAGCAGTCACCCTAGCGGGGGGGCCGATACGCAGTATTTT

size: NA
D: NA
V: TRBV11-2
J: TRBJ2-3
CDR3: CASSLGTPGQHTDTQYF
DNA: TGTGCCAGCAGCTTAGGCACGCCAGGGCAGCACACAGATACGCAGTATTTT

size: NA
D: NA
V: TRBV19
J: TRBJ1-5
CDR3: CASSIAGPNQPQHF
DNA: TGTGCCAGTAGTATCGCAGGGCCCAATCAGCCCCAGCATTTT

size: NA
D: TRBD1
V: TRBV2
J: TRBJ2-7
CDR3: CASSEAGQGADEQYF
DNA: TGTGCCAGCAGTGAAGCAGGACAGGGGGCTGACGAGCAGTACTTC

size: NA
D: NA
V: TRBV5-5
J: TRBJ2-5
CDR3: CASSSDGPQETQYF
DNA: TGTGCCAGCAGCTCGGATGGGCCTCAAGAGACCCAGTACTTC

size: NA
D: NA
V: TRBV3-1/TRBV3-2
J: TRBJ1-5
CDR3: CASSPYRGQPQHF
DNA: TGTGCCAGCAGCCCATATCGGGGGCAGCCCCAGCATTTT

size: NA
D: TRBD1
V: TRBV18
J: TRBJ1-2
CDR3: CASSPGTDYGYTF
DNA: TGTGCCAGCTCACCTGGGACAGACTATGGCTACACCTTC

size: NA
D: NA
V: TRBV18
J: TRBJ1-5
CDR3: CASSPGGDQPQHF
DNA: TGTGCCAGCTCACCAGGAGGAGATCAGCCCCAGCATTTT

size: NA
D: NA
V: TRBV12-3/TRBV12-4
J: TRBJ1-2
CDR3: CATSTGQGYTF
DNA: TGTGCCACCTCCACAGGGCAGGGCTACACCTTC

size: few
D: TRBD1
V: TRBV5-4
J: TRBJ2-7
CDR3: CASRDRGLYEQYF
DNA: TGTGCCAGCAGAGACAGGGGGCTGTACGAGCAGTACTTC

size: NA
D: NA
V: TRBV20-1
J: TRBJ2-3
CDR3: CSARDRVPQYF
DNA: TGCAGTGCTAGAGATCGCGTCCCCCAGTATTTT